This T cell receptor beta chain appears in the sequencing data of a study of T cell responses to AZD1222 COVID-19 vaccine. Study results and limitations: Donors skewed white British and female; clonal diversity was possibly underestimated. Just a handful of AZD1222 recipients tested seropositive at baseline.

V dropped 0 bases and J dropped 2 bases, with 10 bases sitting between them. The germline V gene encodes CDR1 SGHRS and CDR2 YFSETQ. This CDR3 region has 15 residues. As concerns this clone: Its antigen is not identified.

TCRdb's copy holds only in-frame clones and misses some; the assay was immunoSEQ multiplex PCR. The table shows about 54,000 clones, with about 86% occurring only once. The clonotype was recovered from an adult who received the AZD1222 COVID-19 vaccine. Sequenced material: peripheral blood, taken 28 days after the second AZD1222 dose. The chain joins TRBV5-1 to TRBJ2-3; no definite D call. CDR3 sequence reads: CASSLEKGYTDTQYF. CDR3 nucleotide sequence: TGCGCCAGCAGCTTGGAAAAAGGGTACACAGATACGCAGTATTTT.